One and the same sample provided the 4 T cell receptor beta chains below, sequenced in a study of graft-versus-host responses after intestinal transplantation. Using immunoSEQ multiplex PCR, the repertoire was profiled, and TCRdb retains in-frame clones only, with some absent. The sample lists tens of thousands of clones, 70% to 90% seen once, with approximately 1.6% in the top ten. The material sequenced was PBMCs, taken 26 days after transplant. These receptors all stem from a human patient who received an intestinal transplant, so some T cells may come from the graft donor.

The rearrangement joins TRBV28 to TRBJ2-2, with D possibly matching TRBD2 (5 bases). Trimming removed 5 bases from V and 8 bases from J, with 15 bases in between. Germline CDR1 reads MDHEN; CDR2 reads SYDVKM. This CDR3 is built from 14 residues. The CDR3 DNA reads TGTGCCAGCAGTCCGACGGACTTTTCGGGGGAGCTGTTTTTT. Translation gives CASSPTDFSGELFF. The whole variable domain, filled in from reference TRBV28 and TRBJ2-2, reads DVKVTQSSRYLVKRTGEKVFLECVQDMDHENMFWYRQDPGLGLRLIYFSYDVKMKEKGDIPEGYSVSREKKERFSLILESASTNQTSMYLCASSPTDFSGELFFGEGSRLTVL.

This chain joins TRBV27 and TRBJ1-1, with TRBD1 as a possible D gene (5 bases). The V end lost 4 bases, the J end lost 4 bases, and 19 bases lay between the germline ends. The germline gives CDR1 MNHEY, CDR2 SMNVEV (reference sequence). This CDR3 comprises 16 residues. The CDR3 nucleotides are TGTGCCAGCAGTTCACCAATGGACCCTCAGGGCACTGAAGCTTTCTTT. Its protein is CASSSPMDPQGTEAFF.

This sequence joins TRBV4-1 and TRBJ1-1; D might be TRBD1 (5 bases). This CDR3 region has 13 residues. Germline V gene lookup returns CDR1 MGHRA and CDR2 YSYEKL. The ends were cut back, 4 bases at V and 5 bases at J, with 11 bases in the middle. The CDR3 spells CASSPEQVTEAFF. CDR3 coding DNA: TGCGCCAGCAGCCCAGAACAGGTAACTGAAGCTTTCTTT.

The chain is built from TRBV9 and TRBJ2-3; maybe TRBD1 (5 bases). The germline gives CDR1 SGDLS, CDR2 YYNGEE. Trimming took 4 bases from V and 1 from J, leaving 10 bases between them. This CDR3 is built from 14 residues. The CDR3 loop reads CASSPIGGTDTQYF. DNA for the CDR3: TGTGCCAGCAGCCCAATAGGGGGCACAGATACGCAGTATTTT.